This entry lists 8 T cell receptor beta chains sequenced from one sample in a study of T cell repertoires in cytomegalovirus infection. TCRdb passed the reads through MiXCR, listing each CDR3 protein once. The table shows a few hundred thousand distinct CDR3 sequences, with about a sixth occurring only once. Sample: PBMCs. The receptors stem from a human donor in good health (CMV status not recorded). Some clones in this sample may be carry-over from other donors' samples.

At least ten counts were recorded for this clonotype. CDR3 in amino acids: CASSPSPPGFLSSYNSPLHF. CDR3 sequence (DNA): TGTGCCAGCAGCCCTTCTCCCCCGGGGTTCCTCAGCTCCTATAATTCACCCCTCCACTTT. The chain combines TRBV28 with TRBJ1-6; D gene ambiguous. V was clipped by 6 bases and J by 0 bases, with 24 bases between them. The V gene's germline CDR1 is MDHEN and CDR2 SYDVKM. The CDR3 extends over 20 amino acids.

This clonotype has only a few counts. The chain recombines TRBV9 with TRBJ2-1, with D hard to call. Between the trimmed V and J ends, which lost 1 base and 9 bases, there was a span of 14 bases. Germline V gene lookup returns CDR1 SGDLS and CDR2 YYNGEE. There are 14 residues in the CDR3. CDR3 amino acids: CASSVLSSASEQFF. The DNA of the CDR3 is TGTGCCAGCAGCGTACTCTCGAGTGCAAGTGAGCAGTTCTTC. The full variable domain, in which reference TRBV9 and TRBJ2-1 provide the parts outside the CDR3, is DSGVTQTPKHLITATGQRVTLRCSPRSGDLSVYWYQQSLDQGLQFLIQYYNGEERAKGNILERFSAQQFPDLHSELNLSSLELGDSALYFCASSVLSSASEQFFGPGTRLTVL.

There are many counts of this clonotype. The chain carries TRBV7-2 and TRBJ2-7; weak D call: TRBD2 (7 bases). The V end was cut by 5 bases, the J end by 5 bases, with 22 bases between. From germline, CDR1 is SGHTA and CDR2 FQGNSA. This CDR3 contains 16 residues. The CDR3 sequence is CASSLGFRRGADEQYF. DNA for the CDR3: TGTGCCAGCAGCCTGGGGTTTCGTCGGGGGGCAGACGAGCAGTACTTC.

This clonotype has more than one count but fewer than ten. The chain is built from TRBV4-3 and TRBJ2-1, with a tentative D call TRBD2 (6 bases). CDR1 is LGHNA, CDR2 YSLEER, per germline. There are 16 residues in the CDR3. Trimming shortened V by 3 bases and J by 6 bases, and 18 bases separated the two germline ends. The CDR3 sequence is CASSQTNSGGGNEQFF. CDR3 coding DNA: TGCGCCAGCAGCCAGACTAATAGCGGTGGGGGCAATGAGCAGTTCTTC.

The gene calls are TRBV28 and TRBJ1-2, with 8 bases lining up with TRBD1. Germline V lookup: CDR1 MDHEN, CDR2 SYDVKM. The CDR3 covers 14 residues. The ends lost 7 bases at V and 5 bases at J; junction bases unmatched: 9. The CDR3 sequence: CASKAPTGAYGYTF. The DNA of the CDR3 is TGTGCCAGCAAGGCCCCGACAGGGGCGTATGGCTACACCTTC.

The chain links TRBV10-3 to TRBJ2-1; D is perhaps TRBD2 (5 bases). This CDR3 has 15 residues. CDR1 ENHRY and CDR2 SYGVKD come from the germline V gene. Trimming stripped 11 bases from V and 1 base from J, with 18 bases between. CDR3 region: CAAFSAGRSYNEQFF. CDR3 DNA sequence: TGTGCCGCCTTCTCCGCGGGCCGGTCCTACAATGAGCAGTTCTTC.

This clonotype was picked up many times. This chain connects TRBV4-3 to TRBJ2-6; TRBD2 matches 9 bases. Germline lookup yields CDR1 LGHNA and CDR2 YSLEER. V lost 0 bases, J lost 0 bases, and 12 bases stayed unmatched. The CDR3 is made up of 21 amino acids. The CDR3 DNA follows: TGCGCCAGCAGCCAAGATCACGGTAGCGGGAGCTTATACTCTGGGGCCAACGTCCTGACTTTC. It is translated as CASSQDHGSGSLYSGANVLTF.

The sample holds a few counts of this clonotype. The chain recombines TRBV28 with TRBJ1-4; TRBD1 aligns across 8 bases. CDR1 is MDHEN, CDR2 SYDVKM, per germline. The CDR3 is made up of 16 amino acids. V was pared by 7 bases and J by 0 bases, with 7 bases of the junction left unmatched. CDR3 coding DNA: TGTGCCAGCAACTCCGACAGGGGTCCAACTAATGAAAAACTGTTTTTT. Amino acid sequence: CASNSDRGPTNEKLFF. Full variable domain (rest looked up from reference TRBV28 and TRBJ1-4): DVKVTQSSRYLVKRTGEKVFLECVQDMDHENMFWYRQDPGLGLRLIYFSYDVKMKEKGDIPEGYSVSREKKERFSLILESASTNQTSMYLCASNSDRGPTNEKLFFGSGTQLSVL.